The rows below give T cell receptor beta chains drawn from one sample of a study of blood T cell repertoires in COVID-19. TCRdb's table, derived via immunoSEQ multiplex PCR, lists solely in-frame clones and lacks some. Of hundreds of thousands of clones listed, approximately 92% are singletons. Specimen: PBMCs or T cells enriched from blood (not recorded which). The origin of the receptors is a woman between 18 and 29 years old who had recovered from COVID-19. CDR3s include the opening cysteine and the closing phenylalanine or tryptophan. A D gene is named only where the DNA matches it firmly. Only part of the rows carry a size: once, few, many, or a class if the clone is expanded.

TRBJ1-1 NA TRBV4-1 13 TRBD1 TGCGCCAGCAGCCACGCAGGGGGAAATGAAGCTTTCTTT CASSHAGGNEAFF
TRBJ1-1 NA TRBV2 15 NA TGTGCCAGCAGTGCGGAAAAGGGGGTGAACACTGAAGCTTTCTTT CASSAEKGVNTEAFF
TRBJ1-1 NA TRBV27 13 TRBD1 TGTGCCAGCAGTGACAGGGGGAACACTGAAGCTTTCTTT CASSDRGNTEAFF
TRBJ1-2 NA TRBV10-1 16 TRBD1 TGCGCCAGCAGAACTGTCCCGGGACAGGGTCGCTATGGCTACACCTTC CASRTVPGQGRYGYTF
TRBJ1-6 NA TRBV5-1 14 NA TGCGCCAGCAGCTTGGAAGGGGTAGAGTCACCCCTCCACTTT CASSLEGVESPLHF
TRBJ2-3 once TRBV3-1/TRBV3-2 17 NA TGTGCCAGCAGCCTTGAAGTCCAGGCGGGCCGGACAGATACGCAGTATTTT CASSLEVQAGRTDTQYF
TRBJ2-1 NA TRBV6-1 19 TRBD2 TGTGCCAGCAGTGAAAGGGGACTAGCGGGGGGCAGCTCCTACAATGAGCAGTTCTTC CASSERGLAGGSSYNEQFF
TRBJ2-7 NA TRBV7-9 15 TRBD2 TGTGCCAGCAGCTTACTAGCGGGGGGGCAATACGAGCAGTACTTC CASSLLAGGQYEQYF
TRBJ2-2 NA TRBV29-1 13 TRBD2 TGCAGCGTCGGTAGCGGGGGGGCCGGGGAGCTGTTTTTT CSVGSGGAGELFF
TRBJ2-3 NA TRBV2 16 NA TGTGCCAGCAGAAGAGAGCGGTTAGGCGGCACAGATACGCAGTATTTT CASRRERLGGTDTQYF
TRBJ2-7 NA TRBV4-1 18 NA TGCGCCAGCAGCCAAGATTGGGGCGGCGGGACGGGAGCCTACGAGCAGTACTTC CASSQDWGGGTGAYEQYF
TRBJ1-2 NA TRBV20-1 11 NA TGCAGTGCCGGCGCGGGGAATGGCTACACCTTC CSAGAGNGYTF
TRBJ2-1 NA TRBV5-1 14 NA TGCGCCAGCAGCTTAACAGTAATAGACAATGAGCAGTTCTTC CASSLTVIDNEQFF
TRBJ2-7 NA TRBV9 13 NA TGTGCCAGCAGCGGTGGGCAGAACTACGAGCAGTACTTC CASSGGQNYEQYF
TRBJ1-5 NA TRBV19 14 NA TGTGCCAGTAGTATTTCCCCGAGCAATCAGCCCCAGCATTTT CASSISPSNQPQHF
TRBJ2-3 NA TRBV11-2 14 TRBD1 TGTGCCAGCACCAAGGACAGGGGGGCAGATACGCAGTATTTT CASTKDRGADTQYF
TRBJ1-2 NA TRBV9 14 NA TGTGCCAGCAGCGTCAATGGAGGGGTCAATGGCTACACCTTC CASSVNGGVNGYTF
TRBJ1-3 few TRBV12-3/TRBV12-4 13 NA TGTGCCACAATGCCGGGGACTGGAAACACCATATATTTT CATMPGTGNTIYF
TRBJ1-5 NA TRBV21-1 16 NA TGTGCCAGCAGCAAAGTGGGCATTCCGACCTATCAGCCCCAGCATTTT CASSKVGIPTYQPQHF
TRBJ2-1 NA TRBV11-2 17 TRBD2 TGTGCCAGCAGCTTACTGGCTAGCGGGGGCCGGGCTTATGAGCAGTTCTTC CASSLLASGGRAYEQFF
TRBJ1-6 NA TRBV11-2 15 NA TGTGCCAGCAGCTTGAGGCAGGGGTCTAATTCACCCCTCCACTTT CASSLRQGSNSPLHF
TRBJ1-2 NA TRBV28 13 NA TGTGCCAGCAGTCCGCCAGGGGAATATGGCTACACCTTC CASSPPGEYGYTF
TRBJ1-1 NA TRBV10-2 14 NA TGCGCCAGCAGTGAACTGGCAGGGCGTGCTGAAGCTTTCTTT CASSELAGRAEAFF
TRBJ2-7 few TRBV6-5 14 TRBD1 TGTGCCAGCAGTTTCCAGGACAGGGACAGGGAGCAGTACTTC CASSFQDRDREQYF
TRBJ1-2 NA TRBV18 15 TRBD1 TGTGCCAGCTCACCAGGGACAGGCGGAGCGAGTGGCTACACCTTC CASSPGTGGASGYTF
TRBJ1-6 NA TRBV30 14 NA TGTGCCTGGACCGTTGGCAGGGTAAAGCCACCCCTCCACTTT CAWTVGRVKPPLHF
TRBJ2-7 NA TRBV19 16 TRBD2 TGTGCCAGTAGTATTGGTAGCGGGGGCCGAGGCTACGAGCAGTACTTC CASSIGSGGRGYEQYF
TRBJ1-5 NA TRBV19 14 TRBD1 TGTGCCAGTAGTATGGGACAGGGGAATCAGCCCCAGCATTTT CASSMGQGNQPQHF
TRBJ1-1 NA TRBV5-1 15 TRBD1 TGCGCCAGCAGCACCCGACAGGGGTACAACACTGAAGCTTTCTTT CASSTRQGYNTEAFF
TRBJ2-1 NA TRBV9 16 TRBD2 TGTGCCAGCAGCCCTCGGACTAGCGCGGATTTGGATGAGCAGTTCTTC CASSPRTSADLDEQFF
TRBJ2-7 NA TRBV28 12 TRBD1 TGTGCCAGCAACATACAGGGGAGCGAGCAGTACTTC CASNIQGSEQYF
TRBJ1-5 NA TRBV2 15 TRBD1 TGTGCCAGCAGAGTAACAGGGGGTCTCAATCAGCCCCAGCATTTT CASRVTGGLNQPQHF
TRBJ2-7 once TRBV5-1 14 TRBD1 TGCGCCAGCAGCCGGGACAGGGGCTCCTACGAGCAGTACTTC CASSRDRGSYEQYF
TRBJ1-4 NA TRBV28 18 NA TGTGCCAGCCTTGAGATGGGCAGTCCCCGACCAACTAATGAAAAACTGTTTTTT CASLEMGSPRPTNEKLFF
TRBJ1-1 NA TRBV15 13 TRBD1 TGTGCCACCAGCGGAACAGGGGGCTCTGAAGCTTTCTTT CATSGTGGSEAFF
TRBJ2-6 NA TRBV2 17 NA TGTGCCAGCAGTGAAGGCGCAGGGGTGTGGGGGGCCAACGTCCTGACTTTC CASSEGAGVWGANVLTF
TRBJ1-6 NA TRBV18 16 NA TGTGCCAGCTCACCAGGCGTCTCTAGTGTTAATTCACCCCTCCACTTT CASSPGVSSVNSPLHF
TRBJ1-2 NA TRBV7-3 14 NA TGTGCCAGCAGCTTAGGGAGGGAGAAGGGGGGCTACACCTTC CASSLGREKGGYTF